The T cell receptor beta chain described here comes from a study of breast tumors, draining lymph nodes, adjacent tissues. Via MiXCR, TCRdb re-called the multiplex PCR reads, giving one row per CDR3 protein. The profile covers over 35,000 distinct CDR3 sequences, with 36% appearing a single time and roughly a tenth taken by the ten largest. This clonotype was counted many times. Its target is not known. Germline CDR1 SGHTA, CDR2 FQGTGA. Trimming removed 2 bases from V and 1 base from J, with 5 bases in between. This CDR3 contains 14 residues. General study points: Compared with lymph nodes, tumors were less diverse; compared with nontumor tissue, more. Compared with basal-like, luminal-like tumors shared significantly more repertoire with nontumor tissue. Data only fit, rather than demonstrated, lymph node origin of most tumor T cells. Most tumor T cells seemingly derive from lymph node, then expand in tumor.

J is TRBJ2-2 and V is TRBV7-3; no definite D call. The material sequenced was breast tumor tissue. This clonotype was sampled from a female donor with breast cancer. Some clones in this sample may be carry-over from other donors' samples. DNA of the CDR3: TGTGCCAGCAGCTTACACAGGAACACCGGGGAGCTGTTTTTT. Translated: CASSLHRNTGELFF.